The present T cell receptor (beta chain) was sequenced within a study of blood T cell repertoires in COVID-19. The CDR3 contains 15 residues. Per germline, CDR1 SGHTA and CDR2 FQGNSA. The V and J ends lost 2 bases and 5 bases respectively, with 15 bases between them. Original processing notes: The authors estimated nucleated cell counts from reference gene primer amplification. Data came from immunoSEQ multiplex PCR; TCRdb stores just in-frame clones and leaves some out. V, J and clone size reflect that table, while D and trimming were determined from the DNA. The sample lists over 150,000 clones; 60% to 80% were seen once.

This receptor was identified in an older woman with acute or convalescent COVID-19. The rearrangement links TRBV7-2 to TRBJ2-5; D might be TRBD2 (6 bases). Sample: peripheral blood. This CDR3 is CASSLYPTSWETQYF. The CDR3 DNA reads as TGTGCCAGCAGCTTATATCCCACTAGCTGGGAGACCCAGTACTTC.